Below, 15 T cell receptor beta chains from the same sample are listed, as sequenced in a study of blood T cell repertoires in COVID-19. The repertoire was sequenced with immunoSEQ multiplex PCR; TCRdb's copy has only in-frame clones and lacks some. Of 250,000 to 300,000 clones detected, approximately 85% appear once; the ten largest clones hold 9.5% to 12%. Sequencing was carried out using peripheral blood. These receptors came from a woman between 65 and 79 years old with acute or convalescent COVID-19.

CDR3 loop: CASSLASRSYNEQFF. CDR3 bases: TGCGCCAGCAGCTTGGCTAGCAGGTCCTACAATGAGCAGTTCTTC. The chain joins TRBV5-1 to TRBJ2-1, with a tentative D call TRBD2 (5 bases). Germline CDR1 and CDR2: SGHRS and YFSETQ. V was cut by 0 bases and J by 1 base, with 8 bases left in between. This CDR3 has 15 amino acids.

The V gene is TRBV10-3, the J gene TRBJ2-3; 14 positions agree with TRBD2. Looked up from germline, CDR1 is ENHRY and CDR2 is SYGVKD. V gave up 2 bases and J gave up 0 bases; unmatched junction bases: 4. The CDR3 has 18 amino acids. CDR3 region: CAISEKGLAGVSTDTQYF. The CDR3 nucleotides read TGTGCCATCAGTGAGAAGGGACTAGCGGGGGTTAGCACAGATACGCAGTATTTT.

This chain links TRBV3-1 (or the pseudogene TRBV3-2) with TRBJ1-6, with TRBD1 identical over 9 bases. The CDR3 covers 14 residues. Germline-derived CDR1 and CDR2 are LGHDT and YNNKEL (reference sequence). V lost 1 base and J lost 8; bases outside the gene matches: 0. Written as DNA, the CDR3 is TGTGCCAGCAGCCAAGGGACAGGGGATTCACCCCTCCACTTT. It translates to CASSQGTGDSPLHF.

The chain uses TRBV5-4 and TRBJ2-2; TRBD1 matches 9 bases. The CDR3 loop spans 15 amino acids. V lost 0 bases, J lost 5 bases, and 2 bases stayed unmatched. The germline V gene encodes CDR1 SGHNT and CDR2 YYREEE (reference sequence). In DNA form, the CDR3 reads TGTGCCAGCAGCTTGGAGGACAGGGGAACCGGGGAGCTGTTTTTT. Translation gives CASSLEDRGTGELFF.

This chain links TRBV6-5 with TRBJ2-1, with 10 bases that match TRBD1. The CDR3 sequence is 14 residues long. Germline V lookup: CDR1 MNHEY, CDR2 SVGAGI. V dropped 6 bases and J dropped 6; count of bases not matched to a gene: 5. The CDR3 reads CASSPGQGSNEQFF. The CDR3 DNA reads TGTGCCAGCAGCCCGGGACAGGGGAGCAATGAGCAGTTCTTC.

The chain is built from TRBV18 and TRBJ2-7; TRBD2 matches 8 bases. CDR1 is KGHSH and CDR2 is LQKENI in the germline V gene. V lost 3 bases to trimming and J lost 3 bases; unmatched junction nucleotides: 4. This CDR3 is built from 14 residues. The CDR3 DNA is TGTGCCAGCTCACCGTCTCGGGGGGGCTACGAGCAGTACTTC. Amino acid sequence: CASSPSRGGYEQYF. The full variable domain, rest sourced from reference TRBV18 and TRBJ2-7, is NAGVMQNPRHLVRRRGQEARLRCSPMKGHSHVYWYRQLPEEGLKFMVYLQKENIIDESGMPKERFSAEFPKEGPSILRIQQVVRGDSAAYFCASSPSRGGYEQYFGPGTRLTVT.

The genes are TRBV7-3 and TRBJ1-1; D is undetermined. The CDR3 covers 13 residues. Trimming removed 4 bases at V and 0 bases at J, with 6 bases between. Germline assignment: CDR1 SGHTA and CDR2 FQGTGA. CDR3 region: CASSSNMNTEAFF. DNA for the CDR3: TGTGCCAGCAGCTCGAACATGAACACTGAAGCTTTCTTT.

This clone was observed a few times. This chain links TRBV19 with TRBJ1-1; D unclear. The ends were cut back, 3 bases at V and 4 bases at J, with 9 bases in the middle. This CDR3 spans 13 amino acids. CDR1 and CDR2 (germline): LNHDA, SQIVND (reference sequence). CDR3 nucleotides: TGTGCCAGTAGTATCCGGGTCTTCACTGAAGCTTTCTTT. Its protein is CASSIRVFTEAFF.

The rearrangement uses TRBV15 and TRBJ2-3, with TRBD1 as a possible D gene (6 bases). The CDR3 runs to 15 residues. The germline gives CDR1 LNHNV, CDR2 YYDKDF (reference sequence). The V end lost 0 bases, the J end lost 6 bases, and 13 bases lay between the germline ends. As DNA, the CDR3 is TGTGCCACCAGCAGAGATTACGTCCAGGGGGATACGCAGTATTTT. This sequence encodes CATSRDYVQGDTQYF.

The V and J genes are TRBV27 and TRBJ2-7; the match to TRBD1 covers 12 bases. V gave up 6 bases and J gave up 3 bases; unmatched junction bases: 3. CDR3 length: 14 residues. The germline V gene has CDR1 MNHEY and CDR2 SMNVEV (reference sequence). CDR3: CASRGTGGSYEQYF. CDR3 nucleotides: TGTGCCAGCAGAGGGACAGGGGGCAGCTACGAGCAGTACTTC.

The gene calls are TRBV19 and TRBJ1-3; D not resolved. CDR1 and CDR2 (germline): LNHDA, SQIVND (reference sequence). The V gene lost 4 bases and the J gene lost 0 bases, with 13 bases spanning the gap. The CDR3 contains 16 residues. Here the CDR3 reads CASSTYARISGNTIYF. CDR3 DNA sequence: TGTGCCAGTAGTACCTATGCCAGGATCTCTGGAAACACCATATATTTT.

The chain is built from TRBV10-3 and TRBJ1-4, with 7 bases identical to TRBD1. The CDR3 consists of 12 residues. The V segment lost 6 bases and the J segment 11 bases; nucleotides outside the gene matches: 6. Germline assignment: CDR1 ENHRY and CDR2 SYGVKD. In DNA form, the CDR3 reads TGTGCCATCAGCTCCGGGACAGCTAAACTGTTTTTT. Translating it yields CAISSGTAKLFF.

The V and J genes are TRBV20-1 and TRBJ2-4; TRBD1 matches 9 bases. Germline values: CDR1 DFQATT, CDR2 SNEGSKA (reference sequence). V lost 3 bases to trimming and J lost 6 bases; unmatched junction nucleotides: 9. The length of the CDR3 is 15 residues. CDR3 sequence reads: CSASTPGQGGNIQYF. Here the CDR3 DNA reads TGCAGTGCTAGTACTCCGGGACAGGGAGGAAACATTCAGTACTTC.

CDR3 loop: CASSQAGGRTDTQYF. In DNA form, the CDR3 reads TGTGCCAGCAGCCAAGCAGGGGGTCGCACAGATACGCAGTATTTT. The chain employs TRBV3-1 (or the pseudogene TRBV3-2) and TRBJ2-3; TRBD1 agrees at 7 bases. The CDR3 has 15 residues. V lost 1 base and J lost 1; bases outside the gene matches: 2. CDR1 LGHDT and CDR2 YNNKEL come from the germline V gene (reference sequence).

The chain carries TRBV10-2 and TRBJ1-5, with unresolved D. The germline V gene has CDR1 WSHSY and CDR2 SAAADI. The CDR3 contains 14 residues. V gave up 3 bases and J gave up 7 bases, with 13 bases separating them. CDR3 region: CASSEGRVGQPQHF. The CDR3 DNA follows: TGCGCCAGCAGTGAAGGGAGGGTTGGACAGCCCCAGCATTTT.